This TCR beta chain appears in the sequencing data of a study of blood T cells in healthy people across ages. A J-beta primer mix and a sample-barcoded 5' primer were used in a second PCR of roughly 6 to 11 cycles. One entry per CDR3 protein, called by TCRdb with MiXCR from the 5' RACE reads. Seen here are roughly 1.5 million distinct CDR3 sequences, approximately 43% observed once, and the top ten hold around 4%. Sequencing was carried out using blood. The sequence came from a woman younger than 30 in good health.

In DNA form, the CDR3 reads TGTGCCAGCAGTTTAGAACAGGGCGGGGGGTCACCCCTCCACTTT. Translated, it gives CASSLEQGGGSPLHF. This sequence joins TRBV12-3 or TRBV12-4 and TRBJ1-6; maybe TRBD1 (6 bases). The length of the CDR3 is 15 residues. The germline V and J ends were trimmed by 1 base and 10 bases, with 14 bases remaining between them.